Listed here are 5 T cell receptor beta chains from one sample, sequenced in a study of beta chain features in type 1 diabetes. Reverse transcription of all isolated RNA meant that expressed TCRB transcripts were sequenced. Using immunoSEQ multiplex PCR, the repertoire was profiled, and TCRdb retains in-frame clones only, with some absent. The sample includes roughly 500,000 clones, over 10% of them seen just once. The sequenced sample was naive CD4+ T cells from blood. The origin of the receptors is a woman younger than 35 in good health.

CDR3 DNA: TGTGCCAGCAGTGGCCAGACGAACACTGAAGCTTTCTTT. Protein sequence: CASSGQTNTEAFF. V and J are TRBV9 and TRBJ1-1; no definite D call. The germline V gene has CDR1 SGDLS and CDR2 YYNGEE. V was clipped by 5 bases and J by 1 base, with 9 bases between them. The CDR3 consists of 13 residues.

As for this clone: The sample has other DNA sequences that encode this CDR3 too. The CDR3, as DNA: TGTGCCAGCAGCAAGTTCGCAGATACGCAGTATTTT. Translating gives CASSKFADTQYF. This chain links TRBV7-2 with TRBJ2-3; D gene uncertain. V was pared by 5 bases and J by 4 bases, with 7 bases between. Germline V lookup: CDR1 SGHTA, CDR2 FQGNSA. CDR3 length: 12 residues.

The chain links TRBV15 to TRBJ1-6; 8 bases agree with TRBD1. CDR1 is LNHNV and CDR2 is YYDKDF in the germline V gene (reference sequence). This CDR3 has 14 amino acids. J was trimmed by 3 bases and V by 8 bases; bases with no gene match: 3. CDR3 sequence reads: CATGGTGYNSPLHF. For the CDR3, the DNA is TGTGCCACCGGAGGGACAGGCTATAATTCACCCCTCCACTTT.

This clone was seen a handful of times. This chain connects TRBV6-1 to TRBJ1-4; TRBD1 matches at 8 bases. The CDR3 has 15 residues. The V and J ends lost 5 bases and 1 base, in that order; junction bases with no gene match: 3. Germline V CDR1 and CDR2: MNHNS, SASEGT. The CDR3 is CASSTDRGTNEKLFF. The CDR3 DNA reads TGTGCCAGCAGTACAGACAGGGGAACTAATGAAAAACTGTTTTTT.

There are a few counts of this clone. This rearrangement joins TRBV6-5 to TRBJ2-1; D is uncertain. The germline V and J ends were trimmed by 0 bases and 9 bases, with 6 bases remaining between them. CDR1 MNHEY and CDR2 SVGAGI come from the germline V gene. The CDR3 sequence is 12 residues long. CDR3 DNA: TGTGCCAGCAGTTACTCTACCAGTGAGCAGTTCTTC. This encodes CASSYSTSEQFF.